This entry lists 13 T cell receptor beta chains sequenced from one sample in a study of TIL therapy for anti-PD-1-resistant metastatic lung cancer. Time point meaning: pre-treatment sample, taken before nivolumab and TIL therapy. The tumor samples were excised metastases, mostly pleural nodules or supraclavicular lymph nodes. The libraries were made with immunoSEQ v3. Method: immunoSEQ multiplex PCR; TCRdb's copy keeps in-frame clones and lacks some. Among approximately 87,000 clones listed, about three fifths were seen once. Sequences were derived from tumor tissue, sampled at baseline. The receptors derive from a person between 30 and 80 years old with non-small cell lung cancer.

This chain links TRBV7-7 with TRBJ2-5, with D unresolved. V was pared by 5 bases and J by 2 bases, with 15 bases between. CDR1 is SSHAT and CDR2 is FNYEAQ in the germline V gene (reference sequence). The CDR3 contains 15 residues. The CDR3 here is CASSPVGGRQETQYF. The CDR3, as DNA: TGTGCCAGCAGCCCAGTGGGTGGAAGACAAGAGACCCAGTACTTC.

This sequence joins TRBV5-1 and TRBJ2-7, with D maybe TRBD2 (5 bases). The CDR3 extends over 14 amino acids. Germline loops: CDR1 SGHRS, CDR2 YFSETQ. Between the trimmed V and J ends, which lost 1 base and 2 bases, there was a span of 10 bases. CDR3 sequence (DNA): TGCGCCAGCAGCTTGCTAGCCTTTACCTACGAGCAGTACTTC. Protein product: CASSLLAFTYEQYF.

The CDR3 loop reads CASSGGAGRNEQYF. DNA for the CDR3: TGTGCCAGCAGCGGGGGAGCAGGTAGGAACGAGCAGTACTTC. The rearrangement uses TRBV5-8 and TRBJ2-7; either TRBD1 or TRBD2 may fit D (5 bases each). With 4 bases removed from V and 5 bases from J, the gap between germline ends came to 16 bases. Germline CDR1 is SGHTS and CDR2 is YDEGEE. The CDR3 consists of 14 residues.

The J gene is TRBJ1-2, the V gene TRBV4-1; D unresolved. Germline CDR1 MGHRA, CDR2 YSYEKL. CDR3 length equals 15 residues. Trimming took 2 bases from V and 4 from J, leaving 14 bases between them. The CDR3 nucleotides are TGCGCCAGCAGCCAATTGCCGGGAGCTCCCTATGGCTACACCTTC. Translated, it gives CASSQLPGAPYGYTF.

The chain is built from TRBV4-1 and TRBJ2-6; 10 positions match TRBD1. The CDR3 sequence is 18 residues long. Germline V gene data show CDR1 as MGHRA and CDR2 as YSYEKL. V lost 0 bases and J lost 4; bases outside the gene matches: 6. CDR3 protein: CASSQDPTGGGGANVLTF. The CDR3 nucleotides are TGCGCCAGCAGCCAAGACCCGACAGGGGGCGGAGGGGCCAACGTCCTGACTTTC.

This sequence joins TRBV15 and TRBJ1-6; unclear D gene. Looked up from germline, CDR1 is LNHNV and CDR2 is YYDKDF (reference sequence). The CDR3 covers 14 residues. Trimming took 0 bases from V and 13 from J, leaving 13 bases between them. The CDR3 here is CATSREETAIPLHF. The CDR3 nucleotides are TGTGCCACCAGCAGAGAGGAAACGGCAATTCCCCTCCACTTT.

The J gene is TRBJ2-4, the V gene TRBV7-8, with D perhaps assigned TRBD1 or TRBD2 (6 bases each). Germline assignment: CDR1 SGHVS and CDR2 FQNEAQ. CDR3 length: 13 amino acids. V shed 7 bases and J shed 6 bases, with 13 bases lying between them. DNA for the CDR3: TGTGCCAGCAAAGGGGGGAGCCGAAACATTCAGTACTTC. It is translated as CASKGGSRNIQYF.

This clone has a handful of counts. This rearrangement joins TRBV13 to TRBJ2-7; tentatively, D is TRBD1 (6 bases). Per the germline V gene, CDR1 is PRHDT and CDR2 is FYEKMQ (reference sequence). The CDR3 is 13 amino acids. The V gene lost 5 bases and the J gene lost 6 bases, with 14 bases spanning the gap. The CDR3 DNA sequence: TGTGCCAGCAGCGCACAGGGTCTGGGCGAGCAGTACTTC. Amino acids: CASSAQGLGEQYF. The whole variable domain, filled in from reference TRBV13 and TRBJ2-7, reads AAGVIQSPRHLIKEKRETATLKCYPIPRHDTVYWYQQGPGQDPQFLISFYEKMQSDKGSIPDRFSAQQFSDYHSELNMSSLELGDSALYFCASSAQGLGEQYFGPGTRLTVT.

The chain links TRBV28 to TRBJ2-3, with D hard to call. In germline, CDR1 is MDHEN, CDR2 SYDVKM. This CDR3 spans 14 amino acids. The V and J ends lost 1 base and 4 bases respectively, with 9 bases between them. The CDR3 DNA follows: TGTGCCAGCAGTTTATATCTGCGGCCAGATACGCAGTATTTT. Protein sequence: CASSLYLRPDTQYF.

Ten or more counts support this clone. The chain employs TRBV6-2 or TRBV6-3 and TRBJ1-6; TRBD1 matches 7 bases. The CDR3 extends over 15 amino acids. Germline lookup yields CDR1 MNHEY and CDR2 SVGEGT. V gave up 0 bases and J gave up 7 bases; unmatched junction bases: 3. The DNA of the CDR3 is TGTGCCAGCAGTTACTCCGGGACAGCAAATTCACCCCTCCACTTT. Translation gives CASSYSGTANSPLHF.

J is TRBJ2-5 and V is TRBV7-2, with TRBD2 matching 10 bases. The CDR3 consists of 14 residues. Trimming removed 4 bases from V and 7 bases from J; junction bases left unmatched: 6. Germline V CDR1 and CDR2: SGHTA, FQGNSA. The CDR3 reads CASSWGLATGTQYF. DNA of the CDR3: TGTGCCAGCAGCTGGGGACTAGCGACCGGGACCCAGTACTTC.

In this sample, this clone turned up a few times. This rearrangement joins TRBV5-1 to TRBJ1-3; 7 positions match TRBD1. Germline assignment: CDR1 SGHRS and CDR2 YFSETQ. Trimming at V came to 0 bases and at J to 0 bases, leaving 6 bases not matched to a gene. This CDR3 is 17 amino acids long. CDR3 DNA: TGCGCCAGCAGCTTGGGGGACAGCTCATACTCTGGAAACACCATATATTTT. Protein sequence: CASSLGDSSYSGNTIYF.

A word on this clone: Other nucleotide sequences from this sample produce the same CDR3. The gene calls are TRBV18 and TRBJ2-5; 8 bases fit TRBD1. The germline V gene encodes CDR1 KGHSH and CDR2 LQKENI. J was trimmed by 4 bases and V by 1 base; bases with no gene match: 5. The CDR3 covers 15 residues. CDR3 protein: CASSPLGTGGETQYF. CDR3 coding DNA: TGTGCCAGCTCACCACTAGGAACAGGGGGAGAGACCCAGTACTTC.